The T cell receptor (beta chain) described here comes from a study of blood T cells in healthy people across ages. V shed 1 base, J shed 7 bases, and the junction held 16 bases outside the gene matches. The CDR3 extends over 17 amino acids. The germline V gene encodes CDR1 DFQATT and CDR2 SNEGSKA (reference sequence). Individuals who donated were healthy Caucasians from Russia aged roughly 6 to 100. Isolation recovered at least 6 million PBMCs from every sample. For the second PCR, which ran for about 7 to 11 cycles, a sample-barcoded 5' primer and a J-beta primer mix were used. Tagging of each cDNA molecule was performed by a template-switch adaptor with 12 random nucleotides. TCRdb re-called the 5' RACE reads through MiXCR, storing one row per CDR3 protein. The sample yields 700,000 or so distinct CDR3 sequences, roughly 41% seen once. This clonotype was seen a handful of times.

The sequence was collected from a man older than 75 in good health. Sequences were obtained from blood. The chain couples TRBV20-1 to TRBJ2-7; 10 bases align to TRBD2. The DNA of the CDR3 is TGCAGTGCTAGAGGCCAGCGGGGGGGCCCCTCCTACAATGAGCAGTACTTC. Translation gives CSARGQRGGPSYNEQYF.